The source of this T cell receptor beta chain is a study of graft-versus-host responses after intestinal transplantation. A word on this clone: Its target is unknown.

Method: immunoSEQ multiplex PCR; TCRdb's copy keeps in-frame clones and lacks some. The data hold about 85,000 clones, with less than 95% observed a single time. V lost 0 bases to trimming and J lost 2 bases, with 7 bases between them. This CDR3 spans 13 amino acids. Germline V lookup: CDR1 GTSNPN, CDR2 SVGIG (reference sequence). The sample consisted of unstimulated CD8+ T cells sorted from spleen or lymph node cells, taken before transplant. The chain joins TRBV30 to TRBJ1-2, with D maybe TRBD1 (5 bases). The source of this sequence is a human donor who was the organ donor for an intestinal transplant. CDR3 residues: CAWSVGANYGYTF. The CDR3 DNA sequence: TGTGCCTGGAGTGTCGGGGCAAACTATGGCTACACCTTC.